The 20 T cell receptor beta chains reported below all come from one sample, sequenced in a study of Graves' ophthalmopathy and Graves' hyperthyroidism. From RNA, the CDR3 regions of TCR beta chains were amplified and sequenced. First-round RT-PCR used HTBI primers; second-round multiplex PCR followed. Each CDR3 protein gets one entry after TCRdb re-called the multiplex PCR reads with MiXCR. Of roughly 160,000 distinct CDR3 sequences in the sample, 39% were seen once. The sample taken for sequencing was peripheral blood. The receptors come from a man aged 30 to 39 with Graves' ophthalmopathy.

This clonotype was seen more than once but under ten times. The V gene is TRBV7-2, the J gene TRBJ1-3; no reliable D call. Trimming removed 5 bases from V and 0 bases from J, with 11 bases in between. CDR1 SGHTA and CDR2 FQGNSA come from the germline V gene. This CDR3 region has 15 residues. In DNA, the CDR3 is TGTGCCAGCAGCCGATATACCGGCTCTGGAAACACCATATATTTT. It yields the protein CASSRYTGSGNTIYF.

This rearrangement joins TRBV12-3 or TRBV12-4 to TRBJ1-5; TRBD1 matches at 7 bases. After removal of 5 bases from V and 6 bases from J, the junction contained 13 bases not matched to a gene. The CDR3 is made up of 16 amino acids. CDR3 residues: CASSPGGAGGIQPQHF. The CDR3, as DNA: TGTGCCAGCAGTCCCGGAGGGGCAGGGGGGATTCAGCCCCAGCATTTT.

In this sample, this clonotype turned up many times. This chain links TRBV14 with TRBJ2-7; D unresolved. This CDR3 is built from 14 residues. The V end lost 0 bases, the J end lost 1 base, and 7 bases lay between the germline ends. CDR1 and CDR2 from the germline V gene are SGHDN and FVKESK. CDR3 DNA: TGTGCCAGCAGCCAAGAAATCAATTCCTACGAGCAGTACTTC. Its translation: CASSQEINSYEQYF.

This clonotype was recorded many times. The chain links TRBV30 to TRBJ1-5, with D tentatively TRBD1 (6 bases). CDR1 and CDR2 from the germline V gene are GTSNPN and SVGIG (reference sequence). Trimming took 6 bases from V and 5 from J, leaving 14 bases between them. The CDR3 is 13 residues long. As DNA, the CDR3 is TGTGCCTGTGGGGACACGATCGATCAGCCCCAGCATTTT. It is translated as CACGDTIDQPQHF.

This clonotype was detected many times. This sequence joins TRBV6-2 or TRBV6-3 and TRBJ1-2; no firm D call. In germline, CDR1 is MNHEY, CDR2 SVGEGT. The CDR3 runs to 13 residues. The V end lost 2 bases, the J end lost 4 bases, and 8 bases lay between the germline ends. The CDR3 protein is CASSYRDTYGYTF. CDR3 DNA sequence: TGTGCCAGCAGTTACAGGGATACCTATGGCTACACCTTC.

The CDR3 sequence is CASSFRDNEQYF. The CDR3 DNA sequence: TGTGCCAGCAGTTTCCGTGACAACGAGCAGTACTTC. The rearrangement links TRBV12-3 or TRBV12-4 to TRBJ2-7; D is undetermined. The V gene lost 3 bases and the J gene lost 5 bases, with 8 bases spanning the gap. The CDR3 length is 12 residues.

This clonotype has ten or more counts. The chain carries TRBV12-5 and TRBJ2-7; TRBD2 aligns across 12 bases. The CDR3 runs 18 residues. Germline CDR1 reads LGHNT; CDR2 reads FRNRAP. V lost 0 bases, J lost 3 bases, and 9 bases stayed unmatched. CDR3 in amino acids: CASGLVLTTSGRDYEQYF. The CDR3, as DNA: TGTGCTAGTGGTTTGGTACTTACGACTAGCGGGAGAGACTACGAGCAGTACTTC.

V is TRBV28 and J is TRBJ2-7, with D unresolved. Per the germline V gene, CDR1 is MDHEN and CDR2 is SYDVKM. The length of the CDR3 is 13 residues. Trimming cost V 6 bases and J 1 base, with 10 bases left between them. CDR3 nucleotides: TGTGCCAGCAGGCCGGTTTATTCCTACGAGCAGTACTTC. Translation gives CASRPVYSYEQYF.

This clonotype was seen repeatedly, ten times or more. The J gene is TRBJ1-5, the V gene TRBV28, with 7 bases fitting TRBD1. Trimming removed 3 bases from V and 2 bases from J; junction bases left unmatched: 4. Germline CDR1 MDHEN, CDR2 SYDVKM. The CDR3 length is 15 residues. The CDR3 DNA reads TGTGCCAGCAGTTTGGGAGGGGGCGGCAATCAGCCCCAGCATTTT. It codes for CASSLGGGGNQPQHF.

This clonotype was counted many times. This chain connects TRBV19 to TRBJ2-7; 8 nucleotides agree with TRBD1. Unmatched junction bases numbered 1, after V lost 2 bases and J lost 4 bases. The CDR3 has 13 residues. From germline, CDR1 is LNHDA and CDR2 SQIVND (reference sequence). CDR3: CASSIRQGYEQYF. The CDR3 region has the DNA TGTGCCAGTAGTATAAGACAGGGGTACGAGCAGTACTTC. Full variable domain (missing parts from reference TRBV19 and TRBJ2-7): DGGITQSPKYLFRKEGQNVTLSCEQNLNHDAMYWYRQDPGQGLRLIYYSQIVNDFQKGDIAEGYSVSREKKESFPLTVTSAQKNPTAFYLCASSIRQGYEQYFGPGTRLTVT.

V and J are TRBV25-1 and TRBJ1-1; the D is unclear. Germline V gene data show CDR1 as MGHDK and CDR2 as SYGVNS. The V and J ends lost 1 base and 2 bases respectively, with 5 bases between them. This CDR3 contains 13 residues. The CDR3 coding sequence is TGTGCCAGCAGTGAATCTGATAACACTGAAGCTTTCTTT. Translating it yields CASSESDNTEAFF.

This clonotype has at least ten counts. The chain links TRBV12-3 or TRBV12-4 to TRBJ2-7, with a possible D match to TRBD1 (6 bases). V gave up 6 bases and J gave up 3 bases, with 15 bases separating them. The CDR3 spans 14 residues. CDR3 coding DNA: TGTGCCAGCAGCCCTGACAGGCAAATCTACGAGCAGTACTTC. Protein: CASSPDRQIYEQYF.

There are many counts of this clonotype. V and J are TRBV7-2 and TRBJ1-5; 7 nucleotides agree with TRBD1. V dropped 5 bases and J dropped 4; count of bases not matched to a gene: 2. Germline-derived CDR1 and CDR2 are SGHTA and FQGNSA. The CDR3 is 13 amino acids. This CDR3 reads CASSPGQNQPQHF. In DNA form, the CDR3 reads TGTGCCAGCAGCCCGGGACAGAATCAGCCCCAGCATTTT.

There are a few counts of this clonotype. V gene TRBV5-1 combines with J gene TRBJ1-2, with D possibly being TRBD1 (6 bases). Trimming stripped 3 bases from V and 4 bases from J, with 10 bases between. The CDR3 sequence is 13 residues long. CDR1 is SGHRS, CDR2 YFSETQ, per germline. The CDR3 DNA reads TGCGCCAGCAGCTCAGGACAGATCTATGGCTACACCTTC. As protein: CASSSGQIYGYTF.

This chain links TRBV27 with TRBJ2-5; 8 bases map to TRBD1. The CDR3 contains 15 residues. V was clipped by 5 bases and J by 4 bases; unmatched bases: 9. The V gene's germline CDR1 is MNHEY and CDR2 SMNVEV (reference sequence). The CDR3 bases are TGTGCCAGCAGTCCCCAACAGGGGGTCGGAGAGACCCAGTACTTC. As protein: CASSPQQGVGETQYF.

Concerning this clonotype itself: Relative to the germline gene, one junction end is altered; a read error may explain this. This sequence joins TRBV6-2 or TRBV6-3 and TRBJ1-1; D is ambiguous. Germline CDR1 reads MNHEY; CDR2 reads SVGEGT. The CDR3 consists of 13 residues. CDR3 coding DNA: TGTGCCAGCAGCTTGAAAGAGAACACTGAAGCTTCATTT. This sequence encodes CASSLKENTEASF.

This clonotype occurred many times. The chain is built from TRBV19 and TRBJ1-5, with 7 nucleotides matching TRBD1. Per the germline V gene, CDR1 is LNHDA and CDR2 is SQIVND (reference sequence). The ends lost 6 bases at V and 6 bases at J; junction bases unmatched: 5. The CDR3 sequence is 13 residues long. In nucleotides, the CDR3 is TGTGCCAGTAGCAACAGGGGAGGTCAGCCCCAGCATTTT. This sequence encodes CASSNRGGQPQHF.

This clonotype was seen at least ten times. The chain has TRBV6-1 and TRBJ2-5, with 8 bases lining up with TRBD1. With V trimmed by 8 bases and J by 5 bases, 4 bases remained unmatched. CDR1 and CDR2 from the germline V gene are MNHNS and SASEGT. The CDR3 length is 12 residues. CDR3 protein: CASDRGGETQYF. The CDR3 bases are TGTGCCAGCGACAGGGGCGGGGAGACCCAGTACTTC.

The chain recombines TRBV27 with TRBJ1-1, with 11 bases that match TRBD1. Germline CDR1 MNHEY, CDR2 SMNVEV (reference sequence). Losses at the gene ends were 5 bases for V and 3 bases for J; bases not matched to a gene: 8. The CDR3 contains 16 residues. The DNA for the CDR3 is TGTGCCAGCAGTGTAGGGACAGGGGGTATGGACACTGAAGCTTTCTTT. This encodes CASSVGTGGMDTEAFF.

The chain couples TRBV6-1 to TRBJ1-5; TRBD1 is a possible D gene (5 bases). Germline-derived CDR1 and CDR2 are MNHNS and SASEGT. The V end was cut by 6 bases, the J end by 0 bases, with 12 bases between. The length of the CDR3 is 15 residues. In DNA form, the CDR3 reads TGTGCCAGCAGGGCGACAGAATATAGCAATCAGCCCCAGCATTTT. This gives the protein CASRATEYSNQPQHF.